This TCR beta chain was sequenced during a study of blood T cell repertoires in COVID-19. Germline CDR1 reads SGDLS; CDR2 reads YYNGEE. V shed 6 bases and J 0 bases; nucleotides not matched to a gene: 4. CDR3 size: 15 residues. TCRdb's copy holds only in-frame clones and misses some; the assay was immunoSEQ multiplex PCR. The sample contains about 140,000 clones, approximately 80% of which appear only once. This sequence joins TRBV9 and TRBJ2-5; 11 bases are shared with TRBD2. Sequenced sample: peripheral blood. The receptor comes from a human donor in a cohort sampled during active COVID-19. The CDR3 is CASTPLAGDQETQYF. CDR3 nucleotide sequence: TGTGCCAGCACCCCACTAGCGGGGGACCAAGAGACCCAGTACTTC.